The 16 T cell receptor beta chains given below trace back to one sample, sequenced in a study of early T cells in non-severe SARS-CoV-2 infection. TCRdb fed the 5' RACE reads into MiXCR, producing one record per CDR3 protein. In the table there are about 33,000 distinct CDR3 sequences, 5.5% to 7% of which are singletons. Sample: whole blood. These receptors came from an adult who was a healthcare worker with PCR-confirmed SARS-CoV-2 infection or an uninfected control (not recorded which).

The table lists this clonotype with many counts. This rearrangement joins TRBV3-1 to TRBJ2-7, with 7 positions matching TRBD2. Germline trimming cut 4 bases from V and 4 bases from J; bases unmatched to any gene: 10. This CDR3 region has 15 residues. CDR1 is LGHDT and CDR2 is YNNKEL in the germline V gene (reference sequence). This CDR3 is CASSPSWGGGYEQYF. In nucleotides, the CDR3 is TGTGCCAGCAGCCCCTCATGGGGCGGGGGTTACGAGCAGTACTTC.

This clonotype was counted only a few times. This chain uses TRBV28 with TRBJ1-2, with TRBD1 identical over 8 bases. V shed 5 bases and J 1 base; nucleotides not matched to a gene: 6. The CDR3 sequence is 15 residues long. Germline CDR1 is MDHEN and CDR2 is SYDVKM. As DNA, the CDR3 is TGTGCCAGCAGTCAGGGACAGGTCGTTAACTATGGCTACACCTTC. Encoded protein: CASSQGQVVNYGYTF.

Only a few counts were recorded for this clonotype. The chain couples TRBV15 to TRBJ1-5, with no clear D. CDR3 length equals 15 residues. Germline V gene lookup returns CDR1 LNHNV and CDR2 YYDKDF (reference sequence). V was shortened by 0 bases and J by 7 bases, with 13 bases between the two germline ends. This chain's CDR3 is CATSRDRGIGQPQHF. Written as DNA, the CDR3 is TGTGCCACCAGCAGAGACAGAGGGATCGGGCAGCCCCAGCATTTT.

This clonotype turned up a few times. V gene TRBV25-1 combines with J gene TRBJ1-2; tentative D call: TRBD1 (6 bases). The CDR3 spans 13 residues. Trimming took 3 bases from V and 4 from J, leaving 9 bases between them. Germline loops: CDR1 MGHDK, CDR2 SYGVNS. CDR3 sequence (DNA): TGTGCCAGCAGTGATAGGGGGATCTATGGCTACACCTTC. It is translated as CASSDRGIYGYTF.

This clonotype was detected many times. This chain links TRBV10-3 with TRBJ2-1; tentative D call: TRBD2 (7 bases). The V gene's germline CDR1 is ENHRY and CDR2 SYGVKD. The CDR3 has 16 residues. V shed 3 bases and J shed 7 bases, with 19 bases lying between them. CDR3 bases: TGTGCCATCAGTGATACGAAACGGGGGGCGGATAATGAGCAGTTCTTC. It encodes CAISDTKRGADNEQFF.

This clonotype was picked up a small number of times. V is TRBV7-2 and J is TRBJ2-3; D possibly corresponds to TRBD2 (5 bases). The V gene lost 3 bases and the J gene lost 2 bases, with 15 bases spanning the gap. The CDR3 totals 16 residues. Germline CDR1 SGHTA, CDR2 FQGNSA. For the CDR3, the DNA is TGTGCCAGCAGCTTCAGCAGGTTGCGGGCCACAGATACGCAGTATTTT. This translates into CASSFSRLRATDTQYF.

This clonotype has just a few counts. V usage is TRBV7-2 and J usage is TRBJ2-7; D unclear. Trimming stripped 5 bases from V and 1 base from J, with 12 bases between. This CDR3 region has 14 residues. Per the germline V gene, CDR1 is SGHTA and CDR2 is FQGNSA. In nucleotides, the CDR3 is TGTGCCAGCAGCCTTGGGTCGATTTCCTACGAGCAGTACTTC. This translates into CASSLGSISYEQYF.

This clonotype was observed at least ten times. DNA of the CDR3: TGTGCCAGCAGCCAGACCCGAGCCGGCGAGCAGTACTTC. Its protein is CASSQTRAGEQYF. The rearrangement joins TRBV7-8 to TRBJ2-7; no clear D. CDR3 length equals 13 residues. Trimming removed 5 bases at V and 6 bases at J, with 14 bases between. Germline V gene sequence: CDR1 SGHVS, CDR2 FQNEAQ.

This clonotype has at least ten counts. The rearrangement joins TRBV20-1 to TRBJ2-5; 7 bases map to TRBD1. In germline, CDR1 is DFQATT, CDR2 SNEGSKA (reference sequence). This CDR3 has 18 residues. Written as DNA, the CDR3 is TGCAGCCTGATAAGTGAGGGGGCCACCTATAATATCCAAGAGACCCAGTACTTC. Its translation: CSLISEGATYNIQETQYF.

The sample holds a few counts of this clonotype. CDR3 residues: CASSGLAGTDTQYF. The CDR3 nucleotides read TGTGCCAGCAGCGGACTAGCGGGGACAGATACGCAGTATTTT. The chain joins TRBV3-1 to TRBJ2-3, with TRBD2 identical over 12 bases. The CDR3 length is 14 residues. The germline gives CDR1 LGHDT, CDR2 YNNKEL (reference sequence). The J segment lost 3 bases and the V segment lost 5 bases, leaving 0 bases of the junction unmatched.

In this sample, this clonotype turned up many times. The genes are TRBV15 and TRBJ1-2; D call uncertain. Per the germline V gene, CDR1 is LNHNV and CDR2 is YYDKDF (reference sequence). V lost 0 bases and J 4 bases, leaving 12 bases between the germline ends. The CDR3 spans 15 residues. CDR3 residues: CATSRERDKIYGYTF. The CDR3 region has the DNA TGTGCCACCAGCAGAGAAAGAGACAAAATCTATGGCTACACCTTC.

In its sample, this clonotype was seen many times. The V and J genes are TRBV7-6 and TRBJ2-2, with D perhaps TRBD2 (6 bases). With 0 bases removed from V and 7 bases from J, the gap between germline ends came to 18 bases. This CDR3 region has 17 residues. The germline V gene encodes CDR1 SGHVS and CDR2 FNYEAQ. The chain's CDR3 is CASSLAVAGHFLGELFF. CDR3 coding DNA: TGTGCCAGCAGCTTAGCAGTGGCGGGGCATTTCCTCGGGGAGCTGTTTTTT.

This clonotype was observed at least ten times. Here the CDR3 reads CSARRTSGGWTDTQYF. The CDR3 DNA follows: TGCAGTGCTAGAAGGACTAGCGGGGGGTGGACAGATACGCAGTATTTT. The V and J genes are TRBV20-1 and TRBJ2-3; 14 bases map to TRBD2. Germline V gives CDR1 DFQATT, CDR2 SNEGSKA (reference sequence). The CDR3 runs to 16 residues. The J segment lost 3 bases and the V segment lost 2 bases, leaving 4 bases of the junction unmatched.

This clonotype was observed a handful of times. The chain joins TRBV4-1 to TRBJ2-7; D uncertain. Trimming removed 1 base from V and 7 bases from J, with 14 bases in between. The CDR3 totals 14 residues. The germline gives CDR1 MGHRA, CDR2 YSYEKL. The CDR3: CASSQGAGSLEQYF. For the CDR3, the DNA is TGCGCCAGCAGCCAAGGTGCCGGGTCTTTAGAGCAGTACTTC.

This clonotype has at least ten counts. The chain has TRBV7-9 and TRBJ1-6, with 9 bases matching TRBD1. Trimming took 5 bases from V and 10 from J; bases not matched to a gene: 6. The CDR3 length is 14 residues. From germline, CDR1 is SEHNR and CDR2 FQNEAQ (reference sequence). Here the CDR3 DNA reads TGTGCCAGCAGCACCGGGACAGGGAGGTCACCCCTCCACTTT. Protein: CASSTGTGRSPLHF.

Many counts were recorded for this clonotype. The rearrangement joins TRBV7-2 to TRBJ2-2; D assignment may be TRBD1 or TRBD2 (5 bases each). V was shortened by 5 bases and J by 7 bases, with 11 bases between the two germline ends. CDR1 SGHTA and CDR2 FQGNSA come from the germline V gene. The CDR3 is made up of 13 amino acids. The CDR3 DNA is TGTGCCAGCAGCCTGGGGACCATCGGGGAGCTGTTTTTT. Translating it yields CASSLGTIGELFF.